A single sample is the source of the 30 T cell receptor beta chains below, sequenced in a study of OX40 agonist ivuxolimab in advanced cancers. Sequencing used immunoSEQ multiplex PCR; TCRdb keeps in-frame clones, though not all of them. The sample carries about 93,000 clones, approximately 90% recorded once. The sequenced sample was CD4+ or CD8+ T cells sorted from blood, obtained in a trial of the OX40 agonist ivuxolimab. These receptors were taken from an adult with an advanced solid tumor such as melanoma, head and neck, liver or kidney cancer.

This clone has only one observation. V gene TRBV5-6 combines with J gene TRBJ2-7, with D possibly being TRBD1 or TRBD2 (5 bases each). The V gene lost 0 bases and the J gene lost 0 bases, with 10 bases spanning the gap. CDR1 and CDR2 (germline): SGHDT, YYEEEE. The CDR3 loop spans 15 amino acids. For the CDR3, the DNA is TGTGCCAGCAGCTTGGAGTGGGGGAGCTCCTACGAGCAGTACTTC. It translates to CASSLEWGSSYEQYF.

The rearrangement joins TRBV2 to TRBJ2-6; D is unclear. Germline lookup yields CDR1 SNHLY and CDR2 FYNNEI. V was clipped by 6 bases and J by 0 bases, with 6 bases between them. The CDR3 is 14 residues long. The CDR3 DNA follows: TGTGCCAGCAGGCAGAGCTCTGGGGCCAACGTCCTGACTTTC. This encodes CASRQSSGANVLTF.

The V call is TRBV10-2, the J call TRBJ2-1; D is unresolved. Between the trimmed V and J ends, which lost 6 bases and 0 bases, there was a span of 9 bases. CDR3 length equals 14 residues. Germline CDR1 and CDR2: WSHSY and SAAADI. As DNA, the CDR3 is TGCGCCAGCAGGCCCGCAGGCTCCTACAATGAGCAGTTCTTC. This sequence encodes CASRPAGSYNEQFF.

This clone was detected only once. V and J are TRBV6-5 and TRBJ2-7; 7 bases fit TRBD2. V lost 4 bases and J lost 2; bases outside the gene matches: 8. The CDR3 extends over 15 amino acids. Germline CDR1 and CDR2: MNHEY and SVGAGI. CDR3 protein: CASSSPTGLPYEQYF. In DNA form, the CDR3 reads TGTGCCAGCAGTTCTCCGACGGGACTACCCTACGAGCAGTACTTC.

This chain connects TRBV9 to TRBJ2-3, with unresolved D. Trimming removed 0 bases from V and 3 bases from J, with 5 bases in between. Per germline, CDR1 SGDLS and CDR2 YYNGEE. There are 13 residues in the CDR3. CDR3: CASSVGGTDTQYF. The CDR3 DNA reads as TGTGCCAGCAGCGTAGGGGGTACAGATACGCAGTATTTT.

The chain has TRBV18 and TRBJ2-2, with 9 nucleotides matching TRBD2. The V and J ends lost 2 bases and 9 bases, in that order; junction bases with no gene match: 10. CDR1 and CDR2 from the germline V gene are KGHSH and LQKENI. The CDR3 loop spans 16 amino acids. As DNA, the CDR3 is TGTGCCAGCTCACCAGCCGGCGGGAGGGGCGTCAGGGAGCTGTTTTTT. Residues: CASSPAGGRGVRELFF.

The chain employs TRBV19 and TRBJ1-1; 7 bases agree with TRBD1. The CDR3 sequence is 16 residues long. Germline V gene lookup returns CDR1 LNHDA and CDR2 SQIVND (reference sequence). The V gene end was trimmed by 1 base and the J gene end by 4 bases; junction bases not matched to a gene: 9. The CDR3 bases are TGTGCCAGTAGTATAGTTGGGCAGGGGGTGTCCACTGAAGCTTTCTTT. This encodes CASSIVGQGVSTEAFF.

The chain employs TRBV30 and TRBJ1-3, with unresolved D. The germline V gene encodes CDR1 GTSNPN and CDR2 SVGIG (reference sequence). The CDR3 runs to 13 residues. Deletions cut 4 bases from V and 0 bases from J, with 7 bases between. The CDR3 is CAWKWYSGNTIYF. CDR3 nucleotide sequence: TGTGCCTGGAAGTGGTACTCTGGAAACACCATATATTTT.

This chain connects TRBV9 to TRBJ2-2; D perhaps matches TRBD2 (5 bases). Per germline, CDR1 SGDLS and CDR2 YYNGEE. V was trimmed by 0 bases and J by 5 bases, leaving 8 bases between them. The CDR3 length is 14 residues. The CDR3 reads CASSVVGETGELFF. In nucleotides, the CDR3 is TGTGCCAGCAGCGTAGTCGGGGAGACCGGGGAGCTGTTTTTT.

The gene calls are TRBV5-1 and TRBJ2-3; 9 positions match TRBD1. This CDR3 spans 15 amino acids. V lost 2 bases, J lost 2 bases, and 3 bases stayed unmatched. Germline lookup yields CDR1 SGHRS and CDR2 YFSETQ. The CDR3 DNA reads TGCGCCAGCAGCTTACAGGGGGCCTTCACAGATACGCAGTATTTT. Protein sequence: CASSLQGAFTDTQYF.

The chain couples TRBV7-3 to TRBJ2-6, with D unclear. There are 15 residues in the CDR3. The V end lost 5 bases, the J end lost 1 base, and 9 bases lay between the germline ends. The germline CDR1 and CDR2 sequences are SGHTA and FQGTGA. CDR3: CASSPALSGANVLTF. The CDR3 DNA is TGTGCCAGCAGCCCAGCCCTTTCTGGGGCCAACGTCCTGACTTTC.

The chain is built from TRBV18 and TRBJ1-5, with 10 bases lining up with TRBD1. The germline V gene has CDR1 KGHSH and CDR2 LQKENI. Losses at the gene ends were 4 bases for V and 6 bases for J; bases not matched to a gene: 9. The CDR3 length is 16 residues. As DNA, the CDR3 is TGTGCCAGCTCACTTACCGGGACAGGGGACGGTCAGCCCCAGCATTTT. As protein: CASSLTGTGDGQPQHF.

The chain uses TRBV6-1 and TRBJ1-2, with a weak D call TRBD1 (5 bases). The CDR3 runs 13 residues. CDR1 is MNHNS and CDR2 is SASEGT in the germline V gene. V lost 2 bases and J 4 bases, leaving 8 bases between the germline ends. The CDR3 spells CASSEYRFYGYTF. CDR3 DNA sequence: TGTGCCAGCAGTGAATACAGGTTCTATGGCTACACCTTC.

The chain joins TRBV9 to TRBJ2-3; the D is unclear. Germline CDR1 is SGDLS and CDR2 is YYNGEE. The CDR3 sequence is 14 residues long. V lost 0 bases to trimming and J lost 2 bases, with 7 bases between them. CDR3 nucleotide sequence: TGTGCCAGCAGCGTAGCGGCTCACACAGATACGCAGTATTTT. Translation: CASSVAAHTDTQYF.

Here the CDR3 reads CASSPGQGSEKLFF. The DNA of the CDR3 is TGCGCCAGCAGCCCGGGACAGGGGAGCGAAAAACTGTTTTTT. The chain recombines TRBV5-1 with TRBJ1-4; 10 nucleotides align to TRBD1. Germline-derived CDR1 and CDR2 are SGHRS and YFSETQ. The CDR3 spans 14 residues. After removal of 4 bases from V and 8 bases from J, the junction contained 5 bases not matched to a gene. Variable domain in full (rest from reference TRBV5-1 and TRBJ1-4): KAGVTQTPRYLIKTRGQQVTLSCSPISGHRSVSWYQQTPGQGLQFLFEYFSETQRNKGNFPGRFSGRQFSNSRSEMNVSTLELGDSALYLCASSPGQGSEKLFFGSGTQLSVL.

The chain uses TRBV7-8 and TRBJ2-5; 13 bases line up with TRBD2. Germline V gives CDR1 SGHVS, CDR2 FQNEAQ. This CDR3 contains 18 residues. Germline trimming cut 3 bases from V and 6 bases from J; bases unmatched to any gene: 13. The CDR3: CASSFISTSGGARKTQYF. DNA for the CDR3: TGTGCCAGCAGCTTTATCAGCACTAGCGGGGGGGCCAGAAAGACCCAGTACTTC.

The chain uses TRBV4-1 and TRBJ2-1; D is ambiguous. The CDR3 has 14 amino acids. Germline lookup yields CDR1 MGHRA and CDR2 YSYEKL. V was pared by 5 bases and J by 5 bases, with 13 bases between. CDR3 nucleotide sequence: TGCGCCAGCAGCTATCGGGCAGGCGACAATGAGCAGTTCTTC. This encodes CASSYRAGDNEQFF.

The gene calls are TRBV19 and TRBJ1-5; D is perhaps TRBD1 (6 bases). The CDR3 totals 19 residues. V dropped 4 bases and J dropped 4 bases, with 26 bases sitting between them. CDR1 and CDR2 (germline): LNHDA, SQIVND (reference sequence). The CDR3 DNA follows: TGTGCCAGTAGTAGAGACCTCCCTAGCAGGGGTGTTTTTAATCAGCCCCAGCATTTT. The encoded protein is CASSRDLPSRGVFNQPQHF.

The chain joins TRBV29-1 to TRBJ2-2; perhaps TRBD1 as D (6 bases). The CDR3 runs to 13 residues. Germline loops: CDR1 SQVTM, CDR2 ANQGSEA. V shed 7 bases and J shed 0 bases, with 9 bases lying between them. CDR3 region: CSAQGPNTGELFF. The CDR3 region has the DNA TGCAGCGCCCAGGGGCCGAACACCGGGGAGCTGTTTTTT.

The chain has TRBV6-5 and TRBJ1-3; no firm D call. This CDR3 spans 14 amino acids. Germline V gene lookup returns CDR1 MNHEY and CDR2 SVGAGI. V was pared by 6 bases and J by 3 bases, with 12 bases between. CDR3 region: CASRDVHLGNTIYF. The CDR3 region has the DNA TGTGCCAGCAGGGATGTCCACCTTGGAAACACCATATATTTT.

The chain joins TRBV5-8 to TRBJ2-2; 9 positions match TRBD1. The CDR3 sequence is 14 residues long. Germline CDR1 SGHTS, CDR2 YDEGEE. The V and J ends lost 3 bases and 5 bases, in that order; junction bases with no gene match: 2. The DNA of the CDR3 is TGTGCCAGCAGCTGGACAGGGGAGACCGGGGAGCTGTTTTTT. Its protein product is CASSWTGETGELFF.

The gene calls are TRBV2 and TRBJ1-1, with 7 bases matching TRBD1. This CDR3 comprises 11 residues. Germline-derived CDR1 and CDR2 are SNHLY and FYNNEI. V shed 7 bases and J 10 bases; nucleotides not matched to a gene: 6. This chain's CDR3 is CASTQGELAFF. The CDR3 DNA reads TGTGCCAGCACCCAGGGGGAGTTAGCTTTCTTT.

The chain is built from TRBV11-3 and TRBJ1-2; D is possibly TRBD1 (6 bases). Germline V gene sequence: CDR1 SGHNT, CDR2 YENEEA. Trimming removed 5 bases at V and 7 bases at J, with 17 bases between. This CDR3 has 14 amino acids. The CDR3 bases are TGTGCCAGCAGCGATCGACAGGATGCCTTTGGCTACACCTTC. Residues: CASSDRQDAFGYTF. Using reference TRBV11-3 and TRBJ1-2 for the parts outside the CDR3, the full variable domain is EAGVVQSPRYKIIEKKQPVAFWCNPISGHNTLYWYLQNLGQGPELLIRYENEEAVDDSQLPKDRFSAERLKGVDSTLKIQPAELGDSAVYLCASSDRQDAFGYTFGSGTRLTVV.

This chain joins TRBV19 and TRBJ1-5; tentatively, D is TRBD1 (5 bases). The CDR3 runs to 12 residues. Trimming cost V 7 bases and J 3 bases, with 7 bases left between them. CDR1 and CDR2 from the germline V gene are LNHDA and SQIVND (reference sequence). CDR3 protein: CASMGHNQPQHF. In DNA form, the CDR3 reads TGTGCCAGTATGGGGCACAATCAGCCCCAGCATTTT.

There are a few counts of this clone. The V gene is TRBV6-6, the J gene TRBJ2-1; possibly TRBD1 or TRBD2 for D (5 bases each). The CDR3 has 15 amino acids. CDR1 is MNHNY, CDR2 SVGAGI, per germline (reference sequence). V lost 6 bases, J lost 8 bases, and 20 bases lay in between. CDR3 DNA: TGTGCCAGCAGAGACCGGGACCGGGCGAGCGATGAGCAGTTCTTC. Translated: CASRDRDRASDEQFF.

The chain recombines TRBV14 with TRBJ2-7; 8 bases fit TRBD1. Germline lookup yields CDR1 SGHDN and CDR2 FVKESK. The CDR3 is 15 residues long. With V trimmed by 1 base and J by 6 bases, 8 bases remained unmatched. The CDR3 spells CASSQAQGAGGEQYF. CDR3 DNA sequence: TGTGCCAGCAGCCAAGCCCAGGGGGCAGGAGGCGAGCAGTACTTC.

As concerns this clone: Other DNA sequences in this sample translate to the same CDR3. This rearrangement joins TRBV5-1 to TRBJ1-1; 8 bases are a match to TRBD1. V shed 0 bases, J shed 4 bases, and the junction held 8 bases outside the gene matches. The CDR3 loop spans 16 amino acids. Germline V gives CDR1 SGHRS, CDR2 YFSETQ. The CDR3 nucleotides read TGCGCCAGCAGCTTGGGACCAGGGGGCAGGTCCACTGAAGCTTTCTTT. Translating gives CASSLGPGGRSTEAFF.

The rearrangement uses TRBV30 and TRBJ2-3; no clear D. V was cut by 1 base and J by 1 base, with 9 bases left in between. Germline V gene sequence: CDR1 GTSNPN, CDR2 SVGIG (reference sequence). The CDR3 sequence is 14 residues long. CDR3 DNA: TGTGCCTGGAGTGCAGGTGGGGGCACAGATACGCAGTATTTT. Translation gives CAWSAGGGTDTQYF.

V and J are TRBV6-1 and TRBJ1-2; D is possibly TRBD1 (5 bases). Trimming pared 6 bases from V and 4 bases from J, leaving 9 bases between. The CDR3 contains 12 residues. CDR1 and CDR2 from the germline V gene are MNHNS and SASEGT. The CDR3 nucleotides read TGTGCCAGCAGCCGACAGTCCTATGGCTACACCTTC. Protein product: CASSRQSYGYTF.

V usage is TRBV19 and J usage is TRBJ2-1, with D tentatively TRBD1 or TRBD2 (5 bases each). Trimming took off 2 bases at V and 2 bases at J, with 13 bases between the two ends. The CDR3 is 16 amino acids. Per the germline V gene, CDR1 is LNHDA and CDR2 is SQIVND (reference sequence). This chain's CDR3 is CASSIYGGGTYNEQFF. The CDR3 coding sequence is TGTGCCAGTAGTATATATGGGGGTGGGACCTACAATGAGCAGTTCTTC.